These 23 T cell receptor beta chains were sequenced from one sample in a study of OX40 agonist ivuxolimab in advanced cancers. Measured with immunoSEQ multiplex PCR; TCRdb has only the in-frame clones, and not every one. The table shows some 65,000 clones, with roughly 80% occurring only once. Sequencing used CD4+ or CD8+ T cells sorted from blood, obtained in a trial of the OX40 agonist ivuxolimab. These receptors were obtained from an adult with an advanced solid tumor such as melanoma, head and neck, liver or kidney cancer.

The rearrangement joins TRBV6-6 to TRBJ2-7; a weak D match, TRBD1 (6 bases). V was shortened by 5 bases and J by 4 bases, with 9 bases between the two germline ends. Germline V gene sequence: CDR1 MNHNY, CDR2 SVGAGI (reference sequence). This CDR3 region has 12 residues. The CDR3 loop is CASSKQGYEQYF. For the CDR3, the DNA is TGTGCCAGCAGTAAACAGGGATACGAGCAGTACTTC.

This chain joins TRBV28 and TRBJ2-7; 7 bases match TRBD2. With V trimmed by 4 bases and J by 2 bases, 8 bases remained unmatched. This CDR3 has 15 amino acids. CDR1 is MDHEN and CDR2 is SYDVKM in the germline V gene. The CDR3, as DNA: TGTGCCAGCAGTTCATACACTAGCGCGCCCTACGAGCAGTACTTC. Translated, it gives CASSSYTSAPYEQYF.

This clone was counted between two and nine times. The rearrangement links TRBV5-6 to TRBJ1-2; 7 positions match TRBD1. The CDR3 sequence is 15 residues long. Germline trimming cut 4 bases from V and 1 base from J; bases unmatched to any gene: 7. The germline CDR1 and CDR2 sequences are SGHDT and YYEEEE. CDR3: CASSRDRADNYGYTF. CDR3 nucleotides: TGTGCCAGCAGCAGAGACAGGGCTGATAACTATGGCTACACCTTC.

The chain is built from TRBV7-8 and TRBJ1-5; 8 nucleotides match TRBD1. The trim removed 1 base at V and 2 bases at J, leaving 7 bases unmatched. The germline V gene encodes CDR1 SGHVS and CDR2 FQNEAQ. The CDR3 has 17 residues. CDR3 in DNA: TGTGCCAGCAGCTTAGTTGCAGGGGGCTCAGGCAATCAGCCCCAGCATTTT. Its translation: CASSLVAGGSGNQPQHF.

This chain uses TRBV19 with TRBJ2-7; 8 nucleotides align to TRBD2. The V and J ends lost 4 bases and 1 base, in that order; junction bases with no gene match: 12. The CDR3 spans 17 residues. Per germline, CDR1 LNHDA and CDR2 SQIVND (reference sequence). CDR3 bases: TGTGCCAGTAGTAGCCGGACTAGCCCGACTACTTCCTACGAGCAGTACTTC. This encodes CASSSRTSPTTSYEQYF.

This chain joins TRBV5-8 and TRBJ1-1; tentative D call: TRBD1 (6 bases). The V gene lost 3 bases and the J gene lost 3 bases, with 18 bases spanning the gap. CDR1 is SGHTS and CDR2 is YDEGEE in the germline V gene. The CDR3 consists of 16 residues. The CDR3: CASSSSQGPLYTEAFF. Written as DNA, the CDR3 is TGTGCCAGCAGCTCCTCACAGGGCCCCTTGTACACTGAAGCTTTCTTT.

The chain uses TRBV14 and TRBJ2-7; D remains unclear. Germline V gene data show CDR1 as SGHDN and CDR2 as FVKESK. The CDR3 extends over 14 amino acids. The germline V and J ends were trimmed by 2 bases and 7 bases, with 15 bases remaining between them. The CDR3 protein is CASSQTLPALEQYF. DNA for the CDR3: TGTGCCAGCAGCCAAACGTTACCCGCGCTTGAGCAGTACTTC.

Only a few counts were recorded for this clone. The CDR3 reads CASSLDGAGYTF. The CDR3 nucleotides are TGCGCCAGCAGCTTGGACGGTGCTGGCTACACCTTC. This sequence joins TRBV5-1 and TRBJ1-2; the D is unclear. This CDR3 is built from 12 residues. V was trimmed by 0 bases and J by 7 bases, leaving 7 bases between them. Germline V gene lookup returns CDR1 SGHRS and CDR2 YFSETQ.

The rearrangement links TRBV7-8 to TRBJ1-5, with D possibly TRBD1 on 5 matching bases. This CDR3 comprises 15 residues. The ends were cut back, 5 bases at V and 8 bases at J, with 19 bases in the middle. CDR1 SGHVS and CDR2 FQNEAQ come from the germline V gene. The CDR3 sequence is CASSVRTGTPKPQHF. As DNA, the CDR3 is TGTGCCAGCAGCGTCAGAACCGGGACCCCGAAGCCCCAGCATTTT.

The gene calls are TRBV6-5 and TRBJ1-4; D not resolved. Germline loops: CDR1 MNHEY, CDR2 SVGAGI. The CDR3 is 14 residues long. Trimming stripped 2 bases from V and 7 bases from J, with 11 bases between. Here the CDR3 DNA reads TGTGCCAGCAGTTACGGGCGTTTTGGTGAAAAACTGTTTTTT. Protein product: CASSYGRFGEKLFF.

The chain combines TRBV11-2 with TRBJ2-5; the D call may be TRBD1 or TRBD2 (5 bases each). Trimming stripped 5 bases from V and 5 bases from J, with 15 bases between. CDR3 length equals 14 residues. Per germline, CDR1 SGHAT and CDR2 FQNNGV. The CDR3 coding sequence is TGTGCCAGCAGCCGAACTCAGGGCGGGGAGACCCAGTACTTC. As protein: CASSRTQGGETQYF.

This clone has a handful of counts. The V call is TRBV5-1, the J call TRBJ2-7; 11 nucleotides line up with TRBD1. The CDR3 is made up of 17 amino acids. Germline loops: CDR1 SGHRS, CDR2 YFSETQ. Unmatched junction bases numbered 9, after V lost 4 bases and J lost 0 bases. CDR3 coding DNA: TGCGCCAGCAGCGCCGTCGGGACAGGGGGTCCCTCCTACGAGCAGTACTTC. The encoded protein is CASSAVGTGGPSYEQYF.

This rearrangement joins TRBV9 to TRBJ2-3, with D perhaps TRBD1 or TRBD2 (6 bases each). This CDR3 has 14 amino acids. Per germline, CDR1 SGDLS and CDR2 YYNGEE. V was clipped by 0 bases and J by 5 bases, with 10 bases between them. The CDR3 is CASSVDGGQDTQYF. DNA of the CDR3: TGTGCCAGCAGCGTAGATGGGGGGCAAGATACGCAGTATTTT.

V usage is TRBV5-1 and J usage is TRBJ2-2, with D maybe TRBD1 (6 bases). CDR1 SGHRS and CDR2 YFSETQ come from the germline V gene. This CDR3 is built from 14 residues. With 4 bases removed from V and 1 base from J, the gap between germline ends came to 8 bases. CDR3 nucleotides: TGCGCCAGCAGCACGGGACAGAACACCGGGGAGCTGTTTTTT. Translation: CASSTGQNTGELFF.

The chain is built from TRBV9 and TRBJ2-7, with 7 bases that match TRBD1. This CDR3 has 14 amino acids. From germline, CDR1 is SGDLS and CDR2 YYNGEE. V lost 4 bases and J lost 1; bases outside the gene matches: 5. Here the CDR3 reads CASSLTGQSYEQYF. Here the CDR3 DNA reads TGTGCCAGCAGCCTTACGGGACAGTCCTACGAGCAGTACTTC. Supplemented by reference TRBV9 and TRBJ2-7, the full variable domain reads DSGVTQTPKHLITATGQRVTLRCSPRSGDLSVYWYQQSLDQGLQFLIQYYNGEERAKGNILERFSAQQFPDLHSELNLSSLELGDSALYFCASSLTGQSYEQYFGPGTRLTVT.

V gene TRBV18 combines with J gene TRBJ2-2; no firm D call. Germline lookup yields CDR1 KGHSH and CDR2 LQKENI. V lost 2 bases to trimming and J lost 6 bases, with 7 bases between them. This CDR3 spans 13 amino acids. In nucleotides, the CDR3 is TGTGCCAGCTCACCAGGCTCACCCGGGGAGCTGTTTTTT. Translated, it gives CASSPGSPGELFF.

This clone turned up a few times. The chain combines TRBV2 with TRBJ2-7; 7 nucleotides match TRBD1. The CDR3 is made up of 12 amino acids. After removal of 7 bases from V and 3 bases from J, the junction contained 3 bases not matched to a gene. Germline V gene data show CDR1 as SNHLY and CDR2 as FYNNEI. The CDR3 here is CASTSGGYEQYF. CDR3 in DNA: TGTGCCAGCACTTCAGGGGGCTACGAGCAGTACTTC.

V usage is TRBV6-6 and J usage is TRBJ1-2, with 8 bases fitting TRBD1. The germline V gene encodes CDR1 MNHNY and CDR2 SVGAGI (reference sequence). The CDR3 consists of 14 residues. V lost 6 bases and J lost 4; bases outside the gene matches: 7. CDR3 sequence (DNA): TGTGCCAGCAGCCCACCGGGACAGGTCTATGGCTACACCTTC. Translated: CASSPPGQVYGYTF.

The genes are TRBV5-4 and TRBJ2-1, with unresolved D. The CDR3 contains 15 residues. CDR1 and CDR2 from the germline V gene are SGHNT and YYREEE (reference sequence). V shed 1 base and J shed 3 bases, with 11 bases lying between them. The DNA for the CDR3 is TGTGCCAGCAGCTTGTCTTTCGGCGGCTACAATGAGCAGTTCTTC. Translating gives CASSLSFGGYNEQFF.

This chain uses TRBV5-1 with TRBJ2-2, with a tentative D call TRBD2 (5 bases). The V end lost 5 bases, the J end lost 5 bases, and 13 bases lay between the germline ends. CDR3 length equals 14 residues. CDR1 SGHRS and CDR2 YFSETQ come from the germline V gene. The CDR3 DNA reads as TGCGCCAGCAGGGGAGACGGCGGGACCGGGGAGCTGTTTTTT. It yields the protein CASRGDGGTGELFF.

The CDR3 here is CASRTDGQGVSSNQPQHF. CDR3 nucleotide sequence: TGTGCCAGCAGGACTGATGGACAGGGGGTATCGAGCAATCAGCCCCAGCATTTT. The rearrangement joins TRBV28 to TRBJ1-5, with 10 bases lining up with TRBD1. Trimming removed 6 bases from V and 1 base from J; junction bases left unmatched: 12. Germline lookup yields CDR1 MDHEN and CDR2 SYDVKM. This CDR3 is 18 amino acids long.

The rearrangement uses TRBV2 and TRBJ2-1, with D uncertain. This CDR3 is 16 amino acids long. V shed 2 bases and J shed 0 bases, with 11 bases lying between them. Germline V lookup: CDR1 SNHLY, CDR2 FYNNEI. CDR3 bases: TGTGCCAGCAGTGAATCTCGGTTCAGCTCCTACAATGAGCAGTTCTTC. Its translation is CASSESRFSSYNEQFF.

There are a few counts of this clone. This chain links TRBV19 with TRBJ1-4; no reliable D call. With 7 bases removed from V and 4 bases from J, the gap between germline ends came to 16 bases. This CDR3 contains 15 residues. CDR1 is LNHDA and CDR2 is SQIVND in the germline V gene (reference sequence). The CDR3 DNA reads as TGTGCCAGTACACGCGAAGGCAGCCTTAATGAAAAACTGTTTTTT. Translated: CASTREGSLNEKLFF.